This TCR beta chain is from a study of control samples from healthy donors and cancer patients. This CDR3 is 15 amino acids long. Germline lookup yields CDR1 SGHTA and CDR2 FQGTGA. V was clipped by 3 bases and J by 5 bases, with 14 bases between them. This clone was found a few times. Profiling relied on immunoSEQ multiplex PCR, and the TCRdb table lists in-frame clones only, not all of them. In the table there are some 14,000 clones, 70% to 80% of which are singletons. The V and J genes are TRBV7-3 and TRBJ2-1; possibly TRBD2 for D (5 bases). The sequencing input was formalin-fixed, paraffin-embedded tissue. This receptor was obtained from a female donor with lung cancer. The CDR3 coding sequence is TGTGCCAGCAGCTTGGATAGCGAGACACACAATGAGCAGTTCTTC. This translates into CASSLDSETHNEQFF.